This T cell receptor (beta chain) was recovered during a study of T cell clonality in common variable immunodeficiency. Study outcomes and limitations: Compared with controls, CVID subjects had fewer shared TCRbeta clones. Reportedly, TCR beta sequences from common variable immunodeficiency showed fewer deletions and N-nucleotide insertions.

V dropped 5 bases and J dropped 6; count of bases not matched to a gene: 3. The germline CDR1 and CDR2 sequences are SGHTA and FQGNSA. This CDR3 region has 14 residues. The sample holds a few counts of this clone. Its antigen is still unknown. The observed sequence ends 3 residues before the CDR3 terminus, with the missing tail filled in from the germline J gene. Clones were sequenced by immunoSEQ multiplex PCR, and TCRdb holds only the in-frame ones, with some missing. This sample carries 25,000 to 35,000 clones, none of them present only once. CVID meant reduced serum IgG, IgA and/or IgM plus specific antibody deficiency. For at least one year, all CVID subjects received replacement immunoglobulin.

This TCR was sampled from a human donor with common variable immunodeficiency. The gene calls are TRBV7-2 and TRBJ2-1; TRBD2 agrees at 11 bases. The specimen was peripheral blood mononuclear cells. The sequenced part of the CDR3 DNA is TGTGCCAGCAGCCCCGGACTAGCGGGCAATGAG. Its translation: CASSPGLAGNE. The whole CDR3 reads CASSPGLAGNEQFF.